This T cell receptor (beta chain) was profiled in a study of cytomegalovirus exposure and HLA in healthy donors. Whole-study findings and limits: The majority of TCR sequences were rare, yet some public TCRs appeared in many donors. With further analysis later on, most CMV-associated TCR beta chains appeared HLA-restricted.

About this clone itself: What it binds is unknown.

The CDR3 is 13 amino acids. Germline loops: CDR1 SGHRS, CDR2 YFSETQ. The trim removed 5 bases at V and 8 bases at J, leaving 9 bases unmatched. PCR primers comprised 60 Vbeta and 13 Jbeta primers. Generated by immunoSEQ multiplex PCR, the TCRdb table keeps only in-frame clones and is missing some. The top ten hold roughly 15% of the sample, which has about 95,000 clones, roughly two thirds seen once. Sequencing was carried out using PBMCs. This sequence was found in a woman in her fifties or sixties in good health and CMV-seropositive. This rearrangement joins TRBV5-1 to TRBJ1-2; 7 positions agree with TRBD1. This chain's CDR3 is CASRDEQGRGYTF. The CDR3 DNA reads TGCGCCAGCAGGGACGAACAGGGGAGGGGCTACACCTTC.